The T cell receptor (beta chain) under discussion was sequenced for a study of T cell responses to AZD1222 COVID-19 vaccine. In the case of this clone: Its antigen is undetermined.

Sequenced by immunoSEQ multiplex PCR; TCRdb stores in-frame clones only, minus some. Here the sample spans about 200,000 clones, roughly 92% being singletons. CDR1 is LNHDA, CDR2 SQIVND, per germline (reference sequence). The ends were cut back, 3 bases at V and 0 bases at J, with 8 bases in the middle. CDR3 length: 14 residues. Regarding the study as a whole: There were vaccine-associated CD4 TCRs across spike, dominant at 160-218 and 743-854.

The receptor's source is an adult who received the AZD1222 COVID-19 vaccine. Here the sequenced sample was peripheral blood, taken 28 days after the second AZD1222 dose. The gene calls are TRBV19 and TRBJ1-1; D not resolved. The CDR3 sequence is CASSIVPVNTEAFF. The CDR3 DNA reads as TGTGCCAGTAGTATCGTGCCGGTGAACACTGAAGCTTTCTTT.